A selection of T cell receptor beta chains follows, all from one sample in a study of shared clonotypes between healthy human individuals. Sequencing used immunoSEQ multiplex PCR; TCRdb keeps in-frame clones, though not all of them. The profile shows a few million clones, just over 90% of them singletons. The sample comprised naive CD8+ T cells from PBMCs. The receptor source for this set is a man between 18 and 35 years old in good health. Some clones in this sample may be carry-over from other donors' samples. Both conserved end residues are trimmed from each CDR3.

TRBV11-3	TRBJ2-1	ASSLARGEQF
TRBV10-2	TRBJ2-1	ASSDKGGASGRNWLTFYNEQF
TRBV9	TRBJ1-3	ASSDRGLSGNTIY
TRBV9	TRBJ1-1	ASSLGGLNTEAF
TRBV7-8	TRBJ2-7	ASSSGTGFYYEQY
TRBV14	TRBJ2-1	ASSLLAGFSYNEQF
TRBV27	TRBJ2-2	ASRGREGNTGELF
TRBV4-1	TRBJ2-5	ASSPRQGGETQY
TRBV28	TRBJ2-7	ASSLAGSSEQY
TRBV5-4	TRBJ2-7	ASSPLGTSDEQY
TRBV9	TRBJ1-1	ASSPLGANPMNTEAF
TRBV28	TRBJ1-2	ASSLFVGDGYT
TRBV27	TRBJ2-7	ASSLRDRGRHEQY
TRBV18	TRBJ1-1	ASSPTGFGANTEAF
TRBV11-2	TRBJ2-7	ASSLTGRRTYEQY
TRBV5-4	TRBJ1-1	ASSLGLEAF
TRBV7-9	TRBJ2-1	ASSGPGLLNNEQF
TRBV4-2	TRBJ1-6	ASSPPGTGGSPLH
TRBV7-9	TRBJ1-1	ASSPDLGTEAF
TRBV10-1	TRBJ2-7	ASSNGQGAYEQY
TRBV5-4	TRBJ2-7	ASSPRGTSGSRPGAQY
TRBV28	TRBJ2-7	ASTGTGLTYEQY
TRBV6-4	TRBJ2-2	ASSVSGTGAGELF
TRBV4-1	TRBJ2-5	ASSHLGTSGRAVETQY
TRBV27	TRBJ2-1	ASSWRSQTNEQF
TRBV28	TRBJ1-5	ASSLGPGVRQPQH
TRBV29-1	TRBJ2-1	SVEPTGYNEQF
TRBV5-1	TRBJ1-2	ASSLLGAQPNYGYT
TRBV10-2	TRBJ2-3	ASSRLAGAVSTDTQY
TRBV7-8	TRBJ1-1	ASRSRDRGPNTEAF
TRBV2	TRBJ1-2	ASSVEDNYGYT
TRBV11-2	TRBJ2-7	ASSLDHRPSSGRALYEQY
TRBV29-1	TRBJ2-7	SVAAGIYEQY
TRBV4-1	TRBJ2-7	ASSQLPTAQGYHEQY
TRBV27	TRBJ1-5	ASSLSGRGQPQH
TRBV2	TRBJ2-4	ASSPRGGLVENIQY
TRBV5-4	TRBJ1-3	ASSLRGPPGNTIY
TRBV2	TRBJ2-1	ASKGTGLNNEQF
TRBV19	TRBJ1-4	ASSIVFFLPGAGTNEKLF
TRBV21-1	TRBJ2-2	ASSKVEREPPNGTGELF
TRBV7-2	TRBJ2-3	ASNSRGTGDTQY
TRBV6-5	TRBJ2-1	ASSFDRGGVNEQF
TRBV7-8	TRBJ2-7	ASSFSARGVIYEQY
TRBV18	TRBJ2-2	ASSPGTDNTGELF
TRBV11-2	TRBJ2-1	ASSRGDSGEQF
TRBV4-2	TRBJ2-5	ASSRTGSEGETQY
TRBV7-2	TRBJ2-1	ASSSTSVPSSYNEQF
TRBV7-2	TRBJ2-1	ASSLRGTTSYNEQF
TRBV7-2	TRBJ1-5	ASSLWAGAGQPQH
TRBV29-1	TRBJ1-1	SVVGGMNTEAF
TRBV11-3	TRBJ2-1	ASSLGQGPNEQF
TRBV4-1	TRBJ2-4	ASSQAPPGLLTGNIQY
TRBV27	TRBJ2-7	ASSLLGVGTSAARVAYEQY
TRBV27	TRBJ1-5	ASSLIGSNQPQH